This T cell receptor (beta chain) was obtained from a study of a mutant IDH1 vaccine in newly diagnosed glioma. Overall study context: Investigators started vaccination 4-6 weeks after radiotherapy alone, or with temozolomide cycles. Earlier treatment was radiotherapy, temozolomide, or both, with most getting both.

The CDR3 runs to 19 residues. Between the trimmed V and J ends, which lost 3 bases and 0 bases, there was a span of 20 bases. Germline V CDR1 and CDR2: SEHNR, FQNEAQ (reference sequence). Libraries were prepared by immunoSEQ multiplex PCR; TCRdb keeps only in-frame clonotypes and omits some of them. The sample consists of tens of thousands of clones, around four fifths of them appearing once. Time point indicated: week 47, end of study. The content of each vaccine dose was 300 ug of mutant IDH1 20-mer peptide, and topical imiquimod accompanied it. Newly diagnosed WHO grade 3 or 4 IDH1-mutant, ATRX-lost astrocytomas were identified in the donors. With regard to this clone: Its antigen is still unknown.

The chain combines TRBV7-9 with TRBJ2-2, with a possible D match to TRBD2 (7 bases). Sequencing was performed on PBMCs, taken from a glioma patient whose treatment included an IDH1 peptide vaccine. The source is a man aged 35 to 55 with glioma. CDR3 nucleotides: TGTGCCAGCAGCTTCGCTCTGTCTGGGGGGGCCGCGAACACCGGGGAGCTGTTTTTT. Amino acid sequence: CASSFALSGGAANTGELFF.